The clone carrying this T cell receptor (beta chain) came up a few times. Its antigen is unknown. Trimming cost V 0 bases and J 0 bases, with 8 bases left between them. The germline V gene has CDR1 LNHDA and CDR2 SQIVND (reference sequence). CDR3 length equals 15 residues. This entry is derived from a study of T cells in Graves' hyperthyroidism and ophthalmopathy. Overall study results and limits: A model using 13 V-J features told ophthalmopathy apart from stable hyperthyroidism. Peripheral blood also featured most of the thyroid clonotypes expanded above 0.001.

Uncontrolled infection, other autoimmune disease, pregnancy or lactation led to exclusion. Diagnostic decisions used clinical symptoms, serum thyroxine and TRAb, thyroid ultrasound and orbital computed tomography. The CDR3 regions of TCR beta were amplified from RNA transcripts. During a first-round RT-PCR of the TCR CDR3, the HTBI primer set was used. A single record per CDR3 protein comes from TCRdb applying MiXCR to the multiplex PCR reads. The table lists over 350,000 distinct CDR3 sequences, more than 13% of them singletons. The sequencing sample was made of blood. The rearrangement joins TRBV19 to TRBJ2-5; D is perhaps TRBD2 (5 bases). The source of this sequence is a man aged 50 to 60 with Graves' ophthalmopathy. The CDR3 loop reads CASSIDHGDQETQYF. The CDR3 DNA is TGTGCCAGTAGTATAGATCACGGGGACCAAGAGACCCAGTACTTC.